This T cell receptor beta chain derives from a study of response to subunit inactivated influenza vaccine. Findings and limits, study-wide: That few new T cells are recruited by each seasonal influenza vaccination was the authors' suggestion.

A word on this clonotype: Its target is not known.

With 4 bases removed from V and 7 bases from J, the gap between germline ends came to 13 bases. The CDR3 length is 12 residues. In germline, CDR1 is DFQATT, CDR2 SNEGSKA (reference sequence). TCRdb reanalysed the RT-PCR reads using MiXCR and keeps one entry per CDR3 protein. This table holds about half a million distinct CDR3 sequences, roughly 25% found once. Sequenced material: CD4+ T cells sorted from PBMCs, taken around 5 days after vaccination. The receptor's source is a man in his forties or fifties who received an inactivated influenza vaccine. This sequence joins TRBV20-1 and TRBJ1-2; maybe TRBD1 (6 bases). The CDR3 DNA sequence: TGCAGTGCTAAGGGCAGGGGAAGTGGCTACACCTTC. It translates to CSAKGRGSGYTF.